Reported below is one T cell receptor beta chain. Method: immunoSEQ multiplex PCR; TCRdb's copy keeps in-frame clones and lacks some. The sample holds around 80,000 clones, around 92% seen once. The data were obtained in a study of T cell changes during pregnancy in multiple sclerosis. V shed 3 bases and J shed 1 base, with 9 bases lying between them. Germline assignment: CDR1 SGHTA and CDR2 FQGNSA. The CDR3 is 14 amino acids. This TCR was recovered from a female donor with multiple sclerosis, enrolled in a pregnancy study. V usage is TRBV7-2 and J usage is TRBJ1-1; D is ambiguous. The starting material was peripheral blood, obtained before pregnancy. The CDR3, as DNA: TGTGCCAGCAGCTTTTTAGCCCAGAACACTGAAGCTTTCTTT. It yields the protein CASSFLAQNTEAFF.